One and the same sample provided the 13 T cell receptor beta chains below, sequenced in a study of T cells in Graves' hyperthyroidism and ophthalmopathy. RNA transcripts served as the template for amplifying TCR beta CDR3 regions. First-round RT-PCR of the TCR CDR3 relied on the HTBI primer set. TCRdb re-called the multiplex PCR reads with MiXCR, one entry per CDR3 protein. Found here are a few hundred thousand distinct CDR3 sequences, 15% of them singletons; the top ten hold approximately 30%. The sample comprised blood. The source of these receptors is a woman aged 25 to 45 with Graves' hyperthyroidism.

The CDR3, as DNA: TGTGCCAGCAGTTCGGCAGGGATAGTTGAGCAGTTCTTC. It specifies CASSSAGIVEQFF. This chain joins TRBV6-5 and TRBJ2-1; D may be TRBD1 (5 bases). The CDR3 sequence is 13 residues long. V was clipped by 4 bases and J by 9 bases, with 13 bases between them. CDR1 and CDR2 from the germline V gene are MNHEY and SVGAGI.

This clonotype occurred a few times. This CDR3 is CAWRTGGLKAGGYTF. The CDR3 DNA is TGTGCCTGGAGGACAGGGGGCTTAAAGGCGGGTGGCTACACCTTC. The chain uses TRBV30 and TRBJ1-2; 10 bases fit TRBD1. The CDR3 is 15 amino acids. The V segment lost 3 bases and the J segment 7 bases; nucleotides outside the gene matches: 11. Germline V gene lookup returns CDR1 GTSNPN and CDR2 SVGIG (reference sequence). Full variable domain (remainder filled in from reference TRBV30 and TRBJ1-2): SQTIHQWPATLVQPVGSPLSLECTVEGTSNPNLYWYRQAAGRGLQLLFYSVGIGQISSEVPQNLSASRPQDRQFILSSKKLLLSDSGFYLCAWRTGGLKAGGYTFGSGTRLTVV.

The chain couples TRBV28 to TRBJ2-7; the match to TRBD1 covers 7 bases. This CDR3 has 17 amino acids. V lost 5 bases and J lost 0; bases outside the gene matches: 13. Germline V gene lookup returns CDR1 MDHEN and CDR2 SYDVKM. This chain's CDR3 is CASSQFPGTADSYEQYF. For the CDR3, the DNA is TGTGCCAGCAGTCAATTCCCCGGGACAGCGGACTCCTACGAGCAGTACTTC.

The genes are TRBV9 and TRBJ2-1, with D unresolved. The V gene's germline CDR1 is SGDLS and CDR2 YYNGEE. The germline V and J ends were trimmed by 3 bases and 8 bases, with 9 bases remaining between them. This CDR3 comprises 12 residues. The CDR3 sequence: CASSASTYEQFF. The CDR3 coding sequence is TGTGCCAGCAGCGCCAGTACATATGAGCAGTTCTTC. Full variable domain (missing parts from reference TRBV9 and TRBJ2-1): DSGVTQTPKHLITATGQRVTLRCSPRSGDLSVYWYQQSLDQGLQFLIQYYNGEERAKGNILERFSAQQFPDLHSELNLSSLELGDSALYFCASSASTYEQFFGPGTRLTVL.

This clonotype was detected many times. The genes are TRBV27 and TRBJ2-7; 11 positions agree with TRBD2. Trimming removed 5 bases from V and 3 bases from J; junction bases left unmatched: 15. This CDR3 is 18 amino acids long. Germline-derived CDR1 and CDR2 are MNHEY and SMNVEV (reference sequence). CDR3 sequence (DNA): TGTGCCAGCAGTAATATGCCGCGTAGCGGGAGGGCTTTCTACGAGCAGTACTTC. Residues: CASSNMPRSGRAFYEQYF.

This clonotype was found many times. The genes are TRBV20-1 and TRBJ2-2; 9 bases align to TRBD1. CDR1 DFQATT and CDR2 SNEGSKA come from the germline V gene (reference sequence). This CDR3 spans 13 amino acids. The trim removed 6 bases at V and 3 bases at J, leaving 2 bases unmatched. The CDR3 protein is CSARTGDTGELFF. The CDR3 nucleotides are TGCAGTGCCCGGACAGGGGACACCGGGGAGCTGTTTTTT.

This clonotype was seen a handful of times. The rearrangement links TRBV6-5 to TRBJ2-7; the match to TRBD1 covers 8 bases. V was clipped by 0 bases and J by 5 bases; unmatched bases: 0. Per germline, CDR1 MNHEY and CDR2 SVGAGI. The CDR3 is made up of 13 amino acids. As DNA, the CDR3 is TGTGCCAGCAGTTACTCGGACAGGGACGAGCAGTACTTC. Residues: CASSYSDRDEQYF.

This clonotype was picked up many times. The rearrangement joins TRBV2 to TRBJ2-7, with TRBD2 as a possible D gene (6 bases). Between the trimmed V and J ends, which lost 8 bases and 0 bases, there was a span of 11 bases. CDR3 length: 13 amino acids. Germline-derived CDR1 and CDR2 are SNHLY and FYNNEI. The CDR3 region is CASEVGLSYEQYF. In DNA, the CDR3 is TGTGCCAGCGAGGTGGGACTCTCCTACGAGCAGTACTTC.

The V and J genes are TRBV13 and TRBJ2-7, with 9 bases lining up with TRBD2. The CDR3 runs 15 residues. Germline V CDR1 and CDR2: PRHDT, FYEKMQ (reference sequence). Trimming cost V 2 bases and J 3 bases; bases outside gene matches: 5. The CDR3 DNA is TGTGCCAGCAGCTTAAGGGCTAGCGGGGACTACGAGCAGTACTTC. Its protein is CASSLRASGDYEQYF.

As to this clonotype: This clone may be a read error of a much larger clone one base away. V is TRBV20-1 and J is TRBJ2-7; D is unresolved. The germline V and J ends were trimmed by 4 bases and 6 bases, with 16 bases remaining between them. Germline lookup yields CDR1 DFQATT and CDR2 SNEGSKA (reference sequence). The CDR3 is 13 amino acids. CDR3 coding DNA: TGCAGTGCTACCCCACCCCCGCCGAGCGAGCAGTACTTC. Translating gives CSATPPPPSEQYF.

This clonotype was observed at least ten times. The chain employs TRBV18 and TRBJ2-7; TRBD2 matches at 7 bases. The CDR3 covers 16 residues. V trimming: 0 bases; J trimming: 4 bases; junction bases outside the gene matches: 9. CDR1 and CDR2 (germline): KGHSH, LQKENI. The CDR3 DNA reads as TGTGCCAGCTCACCACCGGGCGGGAGTGGGATTTACGAGCAGTACTTC. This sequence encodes CASSPPGGSGIYEQYF.

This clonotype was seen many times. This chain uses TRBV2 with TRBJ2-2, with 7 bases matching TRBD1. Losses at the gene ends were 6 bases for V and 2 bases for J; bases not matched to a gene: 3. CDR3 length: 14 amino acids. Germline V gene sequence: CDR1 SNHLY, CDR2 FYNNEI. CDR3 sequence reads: CASRGTVNTGELFF. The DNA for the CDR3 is TGTGCCAGCAGGGGGACAGTTAACACCGGGGAGCTGTTTTTT.

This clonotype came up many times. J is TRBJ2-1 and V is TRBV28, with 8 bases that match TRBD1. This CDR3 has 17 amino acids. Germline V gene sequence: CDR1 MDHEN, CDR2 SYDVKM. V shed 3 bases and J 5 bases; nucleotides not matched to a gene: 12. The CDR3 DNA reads TGTGCCAGCAGTTTCTCCCAGGGGGCGCGTTATGACAATGAGCAGTTCTTC. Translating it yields CASSFSQGARYDNEQFF.